This T cell receptor (beta chain) was sequenced in a study of T-cell memory formation after mild COVID-19. The study, taken as a whole, reports: Confirmation of SARS-CoV-2 specificity was lacking for second-wave clones peaking day 37. CD4/CD8 balance held among clones contracting day 15 to 85, and later expanders leaned CD4+. Within pre-infection memory, some responding clones were found, suggesting cross-reactive memory joined.

In TCRdb, the 5' RACE reads were re-called with MiXCR into one record per CDR3 protein. This table has roughly 560,000 distinct CDR3 sequences, 20% appearing once. CDR1 is SGHVS, CDR2 FQNEAQ, per germline. The ends were cut back, 4 bases at V and 6 bases at J, with 15 bases in the middle. The CDR3 consists of 14 residues. Comment on this clonotype: Antigen unknown.

The rearrangement uses TRBV7-8 and TRBJ2-5, with D possibly matching TRBD1 (5 bases). This TCR derives from an adult woman who had mild COVID-19 (a few samples of this study predate the infection). Cell type and time point are not known. The sequencing sample was made of PBMCs or a T cell subset sorted from them (not recorded which). The CDR3 DNA sequence: TGTGCCAGCAGCTACGAGTGGACACTCCAGACCCAGTACTTC. This codes for CASSYEWTLQTQYF.